One T cell receptor beta chain is described in this entry. As yet, its antigen is unknown. The entry originates in a study of OX40 agonist ivuxolimab in advanced cancers. At the level of the study: Antecedent anti-PD-1, anti-PD-L1 or anti-CTLA-4 therapy was permissible, with around 40% having received some. Partial responses were recorded for three patients, including one with hepatocellular carcinoma and two with cutaneous melanoma.

Only in-frame clones appear in the TCRdb table, and some are missing; sequencing was by immunoSEQ multiplex PCR. The table shows about 62,000 clones, with approximately 81% occurring only once. Overall study results and limits: The mean number of expanded clones was higher in CD8+ T cells than in CD4+.

This material consisted of CD4+ or CD8+ T cells sorted from blood, taken in a trial of the OX40 agonist ivuxolimab. This clonotype originated in an adult with an advanced solid tumor such as melanoma, head and neck, liver or kidney cancer.

The CDR3 DNA follows: TGTGCCAGCAGCTTAGCGGTCCCCACAGATACGCAGTATTTT. It yields the protein CASSLAVPTDTQYF. The chain employs TRBV7-9 and TRBJ2-3; D uncertain. CDR1 is SEHNR, CDR2 FQNEAQ, per germline (reference sequence). CDR3 length: 14 residues. V lost 0 bases to trimming and J lost 2 bases, with 6 bases between them.